Listed below are T cell receptor beta chains from one sample, sequenced in a study of read filtering for tumor transcriptome and immune sequencing. TCRdb re-called the reads through MiXCR, storing one row per CDR3 protein. The sample carries about 90,000 distinct CDR3 sequences, around an eighth recorded once. Sequenced input: a population of CD138-negative cells sorted from bone marrow. These receptors all come from a donor aged 40 or over with multiple myeloma. Both conserved end residues are part of each CDR3. The D gene is left open where the match is weak. Part of the rows lack a size; the others show once, few, many or a class for expanded clones.

14,TRBV15,TRBJ2-1,many,TRBD2,TGTGCCACCACCTGGGACTATCAGAGTGAAGAGCAGTTCTTC,CATTWDYQSEEQFF
14,TRBV27,TRBJ1-1,many,NA,TGTGCCAGCAGTTTTTGGGGTGAAGTCACTGAAGCTTTCTTT,CASSFWGEVTEAFF
12,TRBV6-1,TRBJ1-1,many,NA,TGTGCCAGCAGTGAGACATGGCCTGAAGCTTTCTTT,CASSETWPEAFF
14,TRBV7-2,TRBJ1-2,few,TRBD1,TGTGCCAGCACCGTAATGACAGGGTCGGATGGCTACACCTTC,CASTVMTGSDGYTF
14,TRBV20-1,TRBJ2-2,many,TRBD2,TGCAGTGCTAGAAGAGCGGGAGGCACCGGGGAGCTGTTTTTT,CSARRAGGTGELFF
12,TRBV7-9,TRBJ1-1,many,NA,TGTGCCGCCCATGGACAGTCCCCCGAAGCTTTCTTT,CAAHGQSPEAFF
17,TRBV29-1,TRBJ2-1,many,TRBD2,TGCAGCGTTGAAGACGCGGGAGGAGGGAGTAGGCTCAATGAGCAGTTCTTC,CSVEDAGGGSRLNEQFF
13,TRBV5-4,TRBJ2-7,few,NA,TGTGCCAGCAGCTCCCCCCTTGGGAATGAGCAGTACTTC,CASSSPLGNEQYF
15,TRBV5-1,TRBJ2-1,many,TRBD2,TGCGCCAGCAGCTTGTTTGGGGAGGGCCTCAATGAGCAGTTCTTC,CASSLFGEGLNEQFF
18,TRBV25-1,TRBJ2-4,many,NA,TGTGCCAGCAGTGACCAAGGCGGGGGCGCTGGCCTTCGTAACATTCAGTACTTC,CASSDQGGGAGLRNIQYF
14,TRBV7-8,TRBJ2-1,many,NA,TGTGCCACTACCGGGACTCCCAGGGGCAATGAGCAGTTCTTC,CATTGTPRGNEQFF
13,TRBV6-1,TRBJ1-4,many,NA,TGTGCCGGGAAATTTCGGGGCGGTGAAAAACTGTTTTTT,CAGKFRGGEKLFF
19,TRBV4-2,TRBJ2-1,few,TRBD2,TGTGCCAGCAGCCAAGAGGGGCTAGCGGGAGGATCCGTGTTTAATGAGCAGTTCTTC,CASSQEGLAGGSVFNEQFF
14,TRBV5-1,TRBJ2-2,many,NA,TGCGCCAGCAGTCCGCTGGGGCAGGCCGGGGAGCTGTTTTTT,CASSPLGQAGELFF
15,TRBV28,TRBJ2-7,few,TRBD1,TGTGCCAGCAGTTTAATTGGCAGGGGGTTCGGGGAGCAGTACTTC,CASSLIGRGFGEQYF
17,TRBV6-6,TRBJ1-1,many,NA,TGTGCCAGCAGTTGGGGGGCCAAAGGGGGGGCCGGCACTGAAGCTTTCTTT,CASSWGAKGGAGTEAFF
12,TRBV5-1,TRBJ2-3,many,NA,TGCGCCAGCAGCTTGAGTCTGGATACGCAGTATTTT,CASSLSLDTQYF
14,TRBV20-1,TRBJ2-3,many,TRBD2,TGCAGTGCTAGACCCGGGAGGGGCACAGATACGCAGTATTTT,CSARPGRGTDTQYF
19,TRBV20-1,TRBJ2-3,many,TRBD2,TGCAGTGCTAGTCCTCTGACTAGCGGGAGGCTCCGGTTTGCAGATACGCAGTATTTT,CSASPLTSGRLRFADTQYF
10,TRBV29-1,TRBJ2-3,many,NA,TGCAGCGTTGAAGAGGATACGCAGTATTTT,CSVEEDTQYF
15,TRBV2,TRBJ1-5,many,TRBD1,TGTGCCAGCAGGGAGCACAGGGGTAGCAATCAGCCCCAGCATTTT,CASREHRGSNQPQHF
12,TRBV12-3/TRBV12-4,TRBJ1-1,NA,NA,TGTGCCAGCAACAGAGGGGGGACTGAAGCTTTCTTT,CASNRGGTEAFF
14,TRBV20-1,TRBJ1-2,many,NA,TGCAGTGCTAGAGATCAGGGAGGGGGGTATGGCTACACCTTC,CSARDQGGGYGYTF
13,TRBV7-8,TRBJ1-1,NA,NA,TGTGCCAGCGGCTTAGGACCGAACACTGAAGCTTTCTTT,CASGLGPNTEAFF
14,TRBV20-1,TRBJ2-1,many,NA,TGCAGTGCTCTAGTCCCCCGGGGCTACAATGAGCAGTTCTTC,CSALVPRGYNEQFF
13,TRBV7-9,TRBJ1-1,many,NA,TGTGCCAGCAGCTCCGAGGCCGGGGCTGAAGCTTTCTTT,CASSSEAGAEAFF
16,TRBV5-1,TRBJ2-1,many,TRBD2,TGCGCCAGCACCACCCGAGCGGGAGGGCCCCACAATGAGCAGTTCTTC,CASTTRAGGPHNEQFF
13,TRBV11-2,TRBJ1-1,few,NA,TGCGCCAGCAGCCAAGAACGAGACACTGAAGCTTTCTTT,CASSQERDTEAFF
13,TRBV2,TRBJ1-5,many,NA,TGTGCCACCTCAGACAGAGGGGTCCAGCCCCAGCATTTT,CATSDRGVQPQHF
16,TRBV28,TRBJ2-2,many,TRBD1,TGTGCCAGCAGTGATCAGGGACAGGGGAATACCGGGGAGCTGTTTTTT,CASSDQGQGNTGELFF
14,TRBV28,TRBJ1-3,few,NA,TGTGCCAGCAAGTCGGAAGGCTCTGGAAACACCATATATTTT,CASKSEGSGNTIYF
15,TRBV6-4,TRBJ2-1,many,TRBD2,TGTGCCAGCAGTGACTCTACGGGAGGGCCTAATGAGCAGTTCTTC,CASSDSTGGPNEQFF
15,TRBV30,TRBJ2-1,NA,NA,TGTGCCTGGAGTAGGAGAGGAGTTAACTACAATGAGCAGTTCTTC,CAWSRRGVNYNEQFF
15,TRBV2,TRBJ1-2,NA,NA,TGTGCCAGCACCCCCGGACAGAGGAGTACCTATGGCTACACCTTC,CASTPGQRSTYGYTF
13,TRBV5-1,TRBJ2-4,many,NA,TGCGCCAGCAGTGAAACAGCCAAAAACATTCAGTACTTC,CASSETAKNIQYF
14,TRBV29-1,TRBJ2-5,many,TRBD1,TGCAGCGTTGTTTTGGACAGGAGTCAAGAGACCCAGTACTTC,CSVVLDRSQETQYF
14,TRBV7-9,TRBJ2-7,few,TRBD2,TGTGCCAGCAGCTTACTAGCGGCGGGAACCGAGCAGTACTTC,CASSLLAAGTEQYF
15,TRBV12-3/TRBV12-4,TRBJ1-1,many,TRBD1,TGTGCCAGCAGACCGACTGACAGGGAGTACACTGAAGCTTTCTTT,CASRPTDREYTEAFF
15,TRBV5-1,TRBJ1-1,many,TRBD1,TGCGCCAGCAGCTCCGGAGGGACAGGGAACACTGAAGCTTTCTTT,CASSSGGTGNTEAFF
14,TRBV29-1,TRBJ1-3,many,NA,TGCAGCGTTGTAGGAGTGAGCTCTGGAAACACCATATATTTT,CSVVGVSSGNTIYF
17,TRBV12-3/TRBV12-4,TRBJ2-7,few,TRBD2,TGTGCCAGCAGTCCGGGACTAGCGGGAGAGGGGCCCTACGAGCAGTACTTC,CASSPGLAGEGPYEQYF
14,TRBV7-2,TRBJ2-3,many,NA,TGTGCCAGCAGCTTAGACGGGGGCACAGATACGCAGTATTTT,CASSLDGGTDTQYF
13,TRBV6-1,TRBJ2-7,many,NA,TGTGCCAGCAGTGTGACTAGAGGGTACGAGCAGTACTTC,CASSVTRGYEQYF
12,TRBV5-1,TRBJ2-1,many,NA,TGCGCCAGCAGCTTATACTACAATGAGCAGTTCTTC,CASSLYYNEQFF
19,TRBV7-8,TRBJ2-3,many,TRBD2,TGTGCCAGCAGCTTATCTCCTTGGACTAGCGGGAGCGAGGGGGGTACGCAGTATTTT,CASSLSPWTSGSEGGTQYF
14,TRBV7-2,TRBJ2-5,many,TRBD1,TGTGCCAGCAGCTTGGGGACAGGGAAAGAGACCCAGTACTTC,CASSLGTGKETQYF
14,TRBV12-3/TRBV12-4,TRBJ2-1,many,TRBD1,TGTGCCACCCACCCGCGGGCCCAGGGGGAGGAGCAGTTCTTC,CATHPRAQGEEQFF
12,TRBV5-1,TRBJ2-7,many,NA,TGTGCCAGCAGCTTAGTGGCCGGCGAGCAGTACTTC,CASSLVAGEQYF